The clone carrying this TCR beta chain was seen once. Its target is not known. The primer mix had 60 Vbeta and 13 Jbeta primers. Clones were read by immunoSEQ multiplex PCR, and TCRdb kept only the in-frame ones, dropping some. The data contain roughly 100,000 clones, roughly 71% of them seen just once; the ten biggest clones take up about a sixth. The donors, nominally healthy at sampling, likely had unrecorded immune exposures. This CDR3 is built from 19 residues. Germline CDR1 reads SGDLS; CDR2 reads YYNGEE. V was shortened by 4 bases and J by 2 bases, with 26 bases between the two germline ends. The sample is drawn from a study of cytomegalovirus exposure and HLA in healthy donors. General study points: Confirmation was obtained in vitro that a few CMV-associated chains are specific for CMV antigens. Reported results showed that the classifier diagnosed cytomegalovirus status with high specificity and sensitivity. V- and J-gene trimming in TCR beta was tied to a missense DCLRE1C variant by an analysis performed later.

The chain couples TRBV9 to TRBJ2-3; maybe TRBD2 (10 bases). The source is a woman aged 18-30 years in good health and CMV-seropositive. Sequencing was done on a sample of PBMCs. CDR3 loop: CASSPSGQGAGGPTDTQYF. CDR3 DNA: TGTGCCAGCAGCCCCTCGGGACAGGGAGCGGGAGGGCCCACAGATACGCAGTATTTT.